These T cell receptor beta chains were read from a single sample in a study of T-cell memory formation after mild COVID-19. TCRdb redid the calling of the 5' RACE reads with MiXCR, one entry per CDR3 protein. The sample consists of more than 350,000 distinct CDR3 sequences, roughly 20% of them appearing once. Sequenced: PBMCs or a T cell subset sorted from them (not recorded which). The receptors derive from an adult woman who had mild COVID-19 (a few samples of this study predate the infection). Cell type and time point are not known. The CDR3 runs from the conserved cysteine through the conserved F or W. The D gene is left open where the match is weak. Clone size appears in some rows only: once, few, many, or a class for an expanded clone.

size | length | J | D | V | CDR3 | DNA
. | 13 | TRBJ2-5 | . | TRBV24-1 | CATRGTAAETQYF | TGTGCCACCAGAGGGACGGCTGCAGAGACCCAGTACTTC
. | 14 | TRBJ2-5 | TRBD2 | TRBV5-6 | CASRGTLAGETQYF | TGTGCCAGCAGGGGGACACTAGCGGGAGAGACCCAGTACTTC
many | 13 | TRBJ2-1 | . | TRBV9 | CASSVEANFEQFF | TGTGCCAGCAGCGTAGAGGCCAACTTCGAGCAGTTCTTC
. | 12 | TRBJ1-1 | TRBD1 | TRBV7-9 | CAYRGKHTEAFF | TGTGCGTACAGGGGGAAGCACACTGAAGCTTTCTTT
. | 11 | TRBJ1-1 | . | TRBV5-1 | CASMAGTEAFF | TGCGCCAGCATGGCGGGCACTGAAGCTTTCTTT
few | 14 | TRBJ2-7 | . | TRBV11-2 | CASSTREGGYEQYF | TGTGCCAGCAGCACCAGGGAAGGCGGATACGAGCAGTACTTC
many | 15 | TRBJ2-7 | . | TRBV6-1 | CASSEVAGDFNEQYF | TGTGCCAGCAGTGAAGTGGCCGGGGATTTCAACGAGCAGTACTTC
few | 15 | TRBJ2-3 | . | TRBV11-2 | CASSLALGGTDTQYF | TGTGCCAGCAGCTTAGCGTTGGGTGGGACAGATACGCAGTATTTT
few | 13 | TRBJ2-1 | . | TRBV4-3 | CASSQERGNEQFF | TGCGCCAGCAGCCAAGAAAGGGGCAATGAGCAGTTCTTC
. | 14 | TRBJ1-2 | . | TRBV11-2 | CASSFGPGPYGYTF | TGTGCCAGCAGCTTTGGCCCTGGGCCTTATGGCTACACCTTC
few | 14 | TRBJ1-5 | . | TRBV7-6 | CASSLPFSNQPQHF | TGTGCCAGCAGCTTACCTTTTAGCAATCAGCCCCAGCATTTT
few | 14 | TRBJ1-1 | . | TRBV28 | CASSPRRVVPEAFF | TGTGCCAGCAGCCCCCGCCGGGTCGTCCCTGAAGCTTTCTTT
few | 15 | TRBJ1-1 | . | TRBV7-2 | CASSLVVGLNTEAFF | TGTGCCAGCAGCTTAGTGGTGGGGTTGAACACTGAAGCTTTCTTT
once | 15 | TRBJ2-1 | TRBD2 | TRBV7-2 | CASRLLSGGQDEQFF | TGTGCCAGCCGATTGCTCAGCGGGGGGCAGGATGAGCAGTTCTTC
. | 14 | TRBJ2-7 | TRBD2 | TRBV18 | CASSPTGGPYEQYF | TGTGCCAGCTCACCTACGGGGGGGCCCTACGAGCAGTACTTC
few | 13 | TRBJ2-7 | . | TRBV9 | CASSAGPNYEQYF | TGTGCCAGCAGTGCTGGACCGAACTACGAGCAGTACTTC
few | 14 | TRBJ2-5 | . | TRBV6-6 | CASSAGPLRETQYF | TGTGCCAGCAGTGCCGGGCCCCTACGGGAGACCCAGTACTTC
. | 14 | TRBJ2-7 | . | TRBV9 | CASGVGQAPYEQYF | TGTGCCAGCGGGGTGGGGCAGGCCCCCTACGAGCAGTACTTC